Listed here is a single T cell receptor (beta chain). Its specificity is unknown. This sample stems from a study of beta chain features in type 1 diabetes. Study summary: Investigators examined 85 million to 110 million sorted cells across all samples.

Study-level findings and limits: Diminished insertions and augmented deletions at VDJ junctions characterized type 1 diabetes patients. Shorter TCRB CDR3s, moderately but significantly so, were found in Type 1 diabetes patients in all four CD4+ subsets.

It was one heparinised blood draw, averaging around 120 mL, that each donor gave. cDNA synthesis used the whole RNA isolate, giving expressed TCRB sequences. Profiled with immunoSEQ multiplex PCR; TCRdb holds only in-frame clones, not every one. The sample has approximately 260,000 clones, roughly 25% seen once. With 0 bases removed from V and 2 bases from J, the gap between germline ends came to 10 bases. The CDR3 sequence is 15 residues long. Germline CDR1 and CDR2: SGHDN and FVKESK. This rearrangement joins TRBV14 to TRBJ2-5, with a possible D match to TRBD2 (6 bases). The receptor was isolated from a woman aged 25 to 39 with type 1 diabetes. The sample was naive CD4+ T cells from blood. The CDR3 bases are TGTGCCAGCAGCCAAGATTACGGGAGACAAGAGACCCAGTACTTC. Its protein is CASSQDYGRQETQYF.